These T cell receptor beta chains were read from a single sample in a study of shared clonotypes between healthy human individuals. The protocol was immunoSEQ multiplex PCR, while the TCRdb copy is restricted to in-frame clones and leaves out a portion. The repertoire holds 550,000 to 650,000 clones, with 96% as singletons. Sequencing input: naive CD8+ T cells sorted from blood. These receptors were collected from a woman aged 25 to 39 in good health. Both conserved end residues are trimmed from each CDR3. Each record gives: clone size, D gene, V gene, CDR3 protein. The D gene is left open where the match is weak. Some rows have no size entry. The others give once, few or many, or a class for an expanded clone.

clone size: NA; D gene: NA; V gene: TRBV28; CDR3 protein: ASSYGNQETQY
clone size: NA; D gene: TRBD1; V gene: TRBV5-4; CDR3 protein: ASSPDRDYEQY
clone size: NA; D gene: NA; V gene: TRBV28; CDR3 protein: ASSFSVGSYEQY
clone size: NA; D gene: NA; V gene: TRBV28; CDR3 protein: ASSLPPDILISYNEQF
clone size: NA; D gene: TRBD2; V gene: TRBV27; CDR3 protein: ASTPLTASGGPETQY
clone size: once; D gene: NA; V gene: TRBV9; CDR3 protein: ASSPSSGTYSYNEQF
clone size: few; D gene: TRBD1; V gene: TRBV5-1; CDR3 protein: ASSLDWTGDEDTIY
clone size: NA; D gene: NA; V gene: TRBV7-9; CDR3 protein: ASTHGGSTDTQY
clone size: NA; D gene: NA; V gene: TRBV4-2; CDR3 protein: ASSQDFPGSNQPQH
clone size: NA; D gene: TRBD1; V gene: TRBV27; CDR3 protein: ASSFTGGGDTQY
clone size: NA; D gene: NA; V gene: TRBV28; CDR3 protein: ASRPDSLNQPQH
clone size: once; D gene: TRBD1; V gene: TRBV19; CDR3 protein: ASSPSQGALYGYT
clone size: NA; D gene: TRBD2; V gene: TRBV28; CDR3 protein: ASSYGTSGSDLY
clone size: NA; D gene: NA; V gene: TRBV28; CDR3 protein: ASSFSPTGRGSYEQY
clone size: NA; D gene: TRBD1; V gene: TRBV20-1; CDR3 protein: SARGWDTQY
clone size: NA; D gene: NA; V gene: TRBV4-1; CDR3 protein: ASSQLTEVNTEAF
clone size: NA; D gene: TRBD2; V gene: TRBV2; CDR3 protein: AGLAGGLYNEQF
clone size: NA; D gene: NA; V gene: TRBV27; CDR3 protein: ASRTLGYNEQF